This is a list of T cell receptor beta chains from one sample in a study of T cell repertoires in cytomegalovirus infection. Their recognized antigens are unknown. TCRdb reanalysed the reads using MiXCR and keeps one entry per CDR3 protein. The profile shows fewer than 950,000 distinct CDR3 sequences, approximately 32% of them singletons. Source: cultured CD8+ T cells from PBMCs, taken from culture after CMV antigen stimulation. The receptors were gathered from a human donor in good health (CMV status not recorded). Some clones in this sample may be carry-over from other donors' samples. Both conserved end residues are part of each CDR3. D genes are given only for firm matches. Expanded clones get a size class; other rows say once, few or many, or leave the size out.

d_call	clone_size	v_call	j_call	cdr3_aa	cdr3_nt
-	-	TRBV27	TRBJ2-3	CASSLQGGEITDTQYF	TGTGCCAGCAGTTTACAGGGCGGGGAAATCACAGATACGCAGTATTTT
-	few	TRBV4-1	TRBJ1-1	CASSQGDGGTEAFF	TGCGCCAGCAGCCAGGGAGACGGGGGCACTGAAGCTTTCTTT
-	-	TRBV4-3	TRBJ2-3	CASSQDLLGATDTQYF	TGCGCCAGCAGCCAAGACCTGCTCGGGGCAACAGATACGCAGTATTTT
TRBD1	few	TRBV4-2	TRBJ1-2	CASSQGGRTGGTF	TGTGCCAGCAGCCAAGGGGGAAGAACAGGGGGAACCTTC
-	-	TRBV6-5	TRBJ1-2	CASSYSVRGGEDGYTF	TGTGCCAGCAGTTACTCGGTCAGAGGGGGGGAAGATGGCTACACCTTC
TRBD2	many	TRBV7-2	TRBJ2-5	CASSTLAGYQETQYF	TGTGCCAGCAGCACTCTAGCGGGATACCAAGAGACCCAGTACTTC
-	-	TRBV19	TRBJ2-3	CASSILLNTDTQYF	TGTGCCAGTAGTATCCTACTGAACACAGATACGCAGTATTTT
-	few	TRBV5-1	TRBJ2-7	CASSLRGSATSSYEQYF	TGCGCCAGCAGCTTGAGGGGGTCGGCAACGAGCTCCTACGAGCAGTACTTC
-	few	TRBV12-3/TRBV12-4	TRBJ1-5	CASSQTVQPQHF	TGTGCCAGCAGCCAGACAGTCCAGCCCCAGCATTTT
-	-	TRBV5-1	TRBJ1-2	CASSPPGRDYYGYTF	TGCGCCAGCAGCCCCCCAGGAAGGGATTACTATGGCTACACCTTC
-	few	TRBV5-1	TRBJ2-1	CASSSIARDYNEQFF	TGCGCCAGCAGCTCGATTGCCCGGGACTACAATGAGCAGTTCTTC
-	-	TRBV27	TRBJ1-1	CVSSFQGVNTEAFF	TGTGTCAGCAGTTTCCAGGGTGTGAACACTGAAGCTTTCTTT
-	-	TRBV19	TRBJ1-6	CASSIGGEFGSPLHF	TGTGCCAGTAGTATAGGAGGGGAATTCGGTTCACCCCTCCACTTT
TRBD1	once	TRBV29-1	TRBJ2-2	CSVAPGQITGELFF	TGCAGCGTTGCCCCGGGACAGATCACCGGGGAGCTGTTTTTT
-	few	TRBV24-1	TRBJ2-2	CATEQRNTGELFF	TGTGCCACCGAACAGAGGAACACCGGGGAGCTGTTTTTT
TRBD1	once	TRBV3-1	TRBJ1-5	CASSTGVSNQPQHF	TGTGCCAGCAGCACAGGGGTCAGCAATCAGCCCCAGCATTTT
TRBD2	-	TRBV7-2	TRBJ2-3	CASSPLAGVGDTQYF	TGTGCCAGCAGCCCGTTAGCGGGGGTGGGAGATACGCAGTATTTT
-	few	TRBV3-1	TRBJ1-3	CASSHDTSSGNTIYF	TGTGCCAGCAGCCATGACACTTCCTCTGGAAACACCATATATTTT
TRBD2	many	TRBV7-2	TRBJ2-5	CASSLTSGGVEETQYF	TGTGCCAGCAGCTTGACTAGCGGGGGGGTCGAAGAGACCCAGTACTTC
-	few	TRBV7-6	TRBJ1-2	CASSLALDPKDGYTF	TGTGCCAGCAGCTTAGCGTTAGACCCGAAGGATGGCTACACCTTC
TRBD2	-	TRBV7-7	TRBJ2-1	CASSKTSGPYNEQFF	TGTGCTAGCAGCAAAACTAGCGGGCCCTACAATGAGCAGTTCTTC
-	-	TRBV28	TRBJ2-5	CASSPRKGGRQETQYF	TGTGCCAGCAGTCCACGCAAGGGGGGGCGACAAGAGACCCAGTACTTC
-	few	TRBV6-1	TRBJ2-1	CASNLKVRNEQFF	TGTGCCAGCAATTTGAAGGTGAGGAATGAGCAGTTCTTC
-	-	TRBV4-2	TRBJ2-7	CASSQERQSSYEQYF	TGTGCCAGCAGCCAAGAACGGCAGAGCTCCTACGAGCAGTACTTC
-	few	TRBV6-1	TRBJ1-3	CASTQLTGVSGNTIYF	TGTGCCAGCACTCAACTGACAGGCGTCTCTGGAAACACCATATATTTT
TRBD1	few	TRBV7-6	TRBJ1-6	CASSWELRDRGDLYNSPLHF	TGTGCCAGCAGCTGGGAACTCCGGGACAGGGGCGACCTCTATAATTCACCCCTCCACTTT
-	-	TRBV6-1	TRBJ2-7	CASAPTVSYEQYF	TGTGCCAGCGCGCCGACAGTCAGCTACGAGCAGTACTTC
TRBD1	-	TRBV6-1	TRBJ2-1	CASSDPDRGRYNEQFF	TGTGCCAGCAGTGACCCAGACAGGGGGCGTTACAATGAGCAGTTCTTC
TRBD1	few	TRBV11-2	TRBJ2-5	CASRPGQGARETQYF	TGTGCCAGCAGACCGGGACAGGGGGCTCGGGAGACCCAGTACTTC
-	-	TRBV4-3	TRBJ1-2	CASSQDRGGGSGYTF	TGCGCCAGCAGCCAAGATAGAGGAGGGGGTAGCGGCTACACCTTC
-	-	TRBV2	TRBJ2-7	CASSGGDRSYEQYF	TGTGCCAGCAGTGGGGGCGACAGATCCTACGAGCAGTACTTC
-	-	TRBV6-5	TRBJ2-2	CASRSLIGELFF	TGTGCCAGCAGGTCCCTTATCGGGGAGCTGTTTTTT
-	few	TRBV27	TRBJ1-4	CASGFGRDYEKLFF	TGTGCCAGCGGTTTCGGCAGGGACTATGAAAAACTGTTTTTT
-	-	TRBV2	TRBJ1-1	CASSGPSGGPNTEAFF	TGTGCCAGCAGTGGGCCTTCGGGGGGACCAAACACTGAAGCTTTCTTT
-	-	TRBV4-1	TRBJ2-1	CASSHLTVLNNEQFF	TGCGCCAGCAGCCACCTAACGGTCCTAAACAATGAGCAGTTCTTC
-	many	TRBV7-2	TRBJ2-3	CASTSMADTQYF	TGTGCCAGCACCTCGATGGCGGATACGCAGTATTTT
TRBD1	-	TRBV7-6	TRBJ1-2	CASMKVDRVADIRYGYTF	TGTGCCAGCATGAAGGTAGACAGGGTTGCCGACATTAGATATGGCTACACCTTC
-	-	TRBV7-4	TRBJ1-6	CASTMGGDYNSPLHF	TGTGCCAGCACCATGGGGGGGGACTATAATTCACCCCTCCACTTT
-	few	TRBV7-8	TRBJ1-1	CASSLYRRVGGTEAFF	TGTGCCAGCAGCTTATATCGCAGGGTTGGGGGCACTGAAGCTTTCTTT
TRBD2	-	TRBV6-6	TRBJ2-3	CASSSGLAGGTGGPDTQYF	TGTGCCAGCAGTTCGGGACTAGCGGGGGGGACCGGGGGGCCAGATACGCAGTATTTT
-	-	TRBV28	TRBJ1-5	CASSLSQGRGNQPQHF	TGTGCCAGCAGTTTATCCCAGGGTCGGGGCAATCAGCCCCAGCATTTT
-	-	TRBV12-3/TRBV12-4	TRBJ2-3	CASSLGAGDTQYF	TGTGCCAGCAGTTTAGGGGCTGGAGATACGCAGTATTTT
-	-	TRBV6-2/TRBV6-3	TRBJ2-7	CASSYWPGGGAYF	TGTGCCAGCAGTTACTGGCCTGGGGGGGGCGCGTACTTC
TRBD1	many	TRBV12-3/TRBV12-4	TRBJ2-3	CASSLRDSNSGTQYF	TGTGCCAGCAGTTTAAGGGACAGTAACAGTGGTACGCAGTATTTT